A selection of T cell receptor beta chains follows, all from one sample in a study of T cells in Graves' hyperthyroidism and ophthalmopathy. One entry per CDR3 protein, called by TCRdb with MiXCR from the multiplex PCR reads. The sample has about 360,000 distinct CDR3 sequences, over 15% seen once. Sequencing was done on a sample of blood. Source of these receptors: a woman under 30 with Graves' hyperthyroidism. Both conserved end residues are part of each CDR3. The order of the fields is clone size, V gene, D gene, J gene, CDR3 protein, CDR3 DNA. A D gene is named only where the DNA matches it firmly. Size is stated for part of the rows, as once, few or many counts, or as a class when the clone is expanded.

many	TRBV28	TRBD1	TRBJ2-2	CASSFPGTGVAGRIGELFF	TGTGCCAGCAGTTTTCCCGGGACAGGGGTAGCGGGAAGAATCGGGGAGCTGTTTTTT
many	TRBV7-2	TRBD1	TRBJ2-7	CASSFRQGAQGEQYF	TGTGCCAGCAGCTTTAGACAGGGGGCGCAGGGCGAGCAGTACTTC
many	TRBV2	NA	TRBJ1-3	CASSADLSSGNTIYF	TGTGCCAGCAGTGCGGACTTGAGCTCTGGAAACACCATATATTTT
NA	TRBV5-4	TRBD1	TRBJ2-2	CASSLGQGGGELFF	TGTGCCAGCAGCTTGGGACAGGGGGGCGGGGAGCTGTTTTTT
many	TRBV12-3/TRBV12-4	NA	TRBJ1-1	CASRGGGWNTEAFF	TGTGCCAGCAGGGGCGGGGGGTGGAACACTGAAGCTTTCTTT
many	TRBV2	TRBD2	TRBJ2-7	CASIAGGSYEQYF	TGTGCCAGCATAGCGGGGGGCTCCTACGAGCAGTACTTC
NA	TRBV27	NA	TRBJ1-2	CASSMGVSNYGYTF	TGTGCCAGCAGCATGGGAGTCAGCAACTATGGCTACACCTTC
few	TRBV6-5	TRBD1	TRBJ1-2	CASSSPDRGAHGYTF	TGTGCCAGCAGTTCCCCCGACAGGGGCGCCCATGGCTACACCTTC
many	TRBV4-1	NA	TRBJ2-7	CASSQETFKAEQYF	TGCGCCAGCAGCCAAGAGACCTTCAAGGCCGAGCAGTACTTC
many	TRBV18	TRBD1	TRBJ1-2	CASSPPLRATGRWYGYTF	TGTGCCAGCTCACCACCATTACGCGCGACAGGGCGCTGGTATGGCTACACCTTC
NA	TRBV4-2	TRBD1	TRBJ2-7	CASSQEDRGLTYEQYF	TGTGCCAGCAGCCAGGAGGACAGGGGGCTCACCTACGAGCAGTACTTC
few	TRBV20-1	NA	TRBJ2-7	CRGGPSRHEQYF	TGCAGGGGGGGACCTAGTAGACACGAGCAGTACTTC
NA	TRBV18	NA	TRBJ1-3	CASSPQSPGGNTIYF	TGTGCCAGCTCACCACAATCTCCCGGAGGAAACACCATATATTTT
many	TRBV18	TRBD2	TRBJ2-7	CASSVVAGGDEQYF	TGTGCCAGCTCAGTTGTAGCGGGGGGAGACGAGCAGTACTTC
NA	TRBV6-1	NA	TRBJ2-5	CASSLRLDSETQYF	TGTGCCAGCAGTCTCAGACTCGACTCCGAGACCCAGTACTTC
many	TRBV20-1	NA	TRBJ1-5	CSAHRSFGSNQPQHF	TGCAGTGCTCACCGCTCTTTTGGGAGCAATCAGCCCCAGCATTTT
many	TRBV7-2	NA	TRBJ1-1	CASSFPGQRGVNTEAFF	TGTGCCAGCAGCTTCCCTGGCCAAAGAGGTGTGAACACTGAAGCTTTCTTT
many	TRBV7-2	TRBD2	TRBJ2-7	CASSKSSGGNKISSYEQYF	TGTGCCAGCAGCAAGTCTAGCGGGGGGAACAAGATTAGCTCCTACGAGCAGTACTTC
NA	TRBV20-1	NA	TRBJ2-7	CSARDLGRGPTYEQYF	TGCAGTGCTAGAGATCTCGGGCGGGGGCCAACTTACGAGCAGTACTTC
many	TRBV2	NA	TRBJ2-5	CASSEAQGTQETQYF	TGTGCCAGCAGTGAAGCGCAAGGAACCCAAGAGACCCAGTACTTC
many	TRBV24-1	NA	TRBJ1-1	CATSVSGSNTEAFF	TGTGCCACCAGTGTGTCCGGGTCTAACACTGAAGCTTTCTTT
many	TRBV28	TRBD1	TRBJ1-1	CASRTGGSNTEAFF	TGTGCCAGCAGAACAGGGGGTTCAAACACTGAAGCTTTCTTT
many	TRBV5-1	NA	TRBJ1-5	CASSLEDSSNQPQHF	TGCGCCAGCAGCTTGGAAGACTCTAGCAATCAGCCCCAGCATTTT
many	TRBV24-1	NA	TRBJ1-5	CATSDFGNQPQHF	TGTGCCACCAGTGATTTTGGGAATCAGCCCCAGCATTTT
many	TRBV6-5	TRBD1	TRBJ2-7	CASSYLLGQSYEQYF	TGTGCCAGCAGTTACCTGCTGGGACAGTCCTACGAGCAGTACTTC
NA	TRBV29-1	TRBD2	TRBJ2-2	CSVGTSGAHGELFF	TGCAGCGTTGGGACTAGCGGGGCCCACGGGGAGCTGTTTTTT
many	TRBV9	NA	TRBJ2-7	CASSVESTFSSYEQYF	TGTGCCAGCAGCGTAGAGTCCACGTTTAGCTCCTACGAGCAGTACTTC
few	TRBV19	TRBD1	TRBJ2-7	CASSMGTGRGEQYF	TGTGCCAGTAGTATGGGGACAGGAAGGGGCGAGCAGTACTTC
NA	TRBV12-3/TRBV12-4	NA	TRBJ2-7	CASRAGLPTYEQYF	TGTGCCAGCAGGGCAGGACTACCAACCTACGAGCAGTACTTC
few	TRBV20-1	TRBD2	TRBJ2-1	CSADSTSGGREQFF	TGCAGTGCTGATTCGACTAGCGGGGGAAGGGAGCAGTTCTTC
many	TRBV6-2/TRBV6-3	TRBD1	TRBJ1-1	CASSDPSGGKTEAFF	TGTGCCAGCAGTGACCCCTCAGGGGGCAAGACTGAAGCTTTCTTT
many	TRBV29-1	TRBD1	TRBJ1-2	CSVDYRGGYTF	TGCAGCGTTGACTACAGGGGGGGCTACACCTTC
many	TRBV18	NA	TRBJ2-5	CASSPGSVGETQYF	TGTGCCAGCTCACCAGGGAGCGTGGGAGAGACCCAGTACTTC
many	TRBV19	NA	TRBJ2-7	CASSLWTDSYEQYF	TGTGCCAGTAGTCTTTGGACAGATTCCTACGAGCAGTACTTC
NA	TRBV28	TRBD1	TRBJ1-5	CASSLYRGPSSNQPQHF	TGTGCCAGCAGTTTATACAGGGGCCCCTCTAGCAATCAGCCCCAGCATTTT
many	TRBV6-1	NA	TRBJ1-1	CASRDRRDTEAFF	TGTGCCAGCAGAGATCGCAGGGACACTGAAGCTTTCTTT
NA	TRBV6-1	NA	TRBJ2-5	CASNGAALTQETQYF	TGTGCCAGCAACGGGGCGGCCTTGACCCAGGAGACCCAGTACTTC
NA	TRBV12-3/TRBV12-4	NA	TRBJ1-1	CASILTENTEAFF	TGTGCCAGCATCTTGACGGAGAACACTGAAGCTTTCTTT
many	TRBV12-3/TRBV12-4	TRBD1	TRBJ2-7	CASSETRTGAIYEQYF	TGTGCCAGCAGCGAAACCCGGACAGGGGCGATCTACGAGCAGTACTTC
NA	TRBV5-1	NA	TRBJ1-1	CASSLAVTGPEAFF	TGCGCCAGCAGCTTGGCCGTAACGGGACCTGAAGCTTTCTTT
many	TRBV9	NA	TRBJ2-7	CASSGNLAFGEQYF	TGTGCCAGCAGCGGGAACCTAGCTTTCGGCGAGCAGTACTTC
many	TRBV20-1	NA	TRBJ1-5	CSASKGASNQPQHF	TGCAGTGCTAGTAAAGGGGCTAGCAATCAGCCCCAGCATTTT
few	TRBV3-1	NA	TRBJ1-1	CASSQGTQLNTEAFF	TGTGCCAGCAGCCAAGGTACTCAGTTGAACACTGAAGCTTTCTTT
NA	TRBV19	NA	TRBJ1-1	CASTSRRGTEAFF	TGTGCCAGTACTTCCCGCCGAGGAACTGAAGCTTTCTTT
many	TRBV20-1	NA	TRBJ1-2	CTPPDPGSDYYGYTF	TGCACTCCTCCCGACCCGGGATCTGATTATTATGGCTACACCTTC
many	TRBV29-1	NA	TRBJ1-1	CSAYAGTYTEAFF	TGCAGCGCGTACGCAGGGACTTACACTGAAGCTTTCTTT
many	TRBV12-3/TRBV12-4	NA	TRBJ1-1	CASSLSGTMNTEAFF	TGTGCCAGCAGTTTATCGGGTACCATGAACACTGAAGCTTTCTTT
NA	TRBV20-1	NA	TRBJ1-5	CSARGRNYQPQHF	TGCAGTGCGAGGGGCAGGAATTATCAGCCCCAGCATTTT
NA	TRBV27	TRBD1	TRBJ1-5	CASSWGTGDQPQHF	TGTGCCAGCAGTTGGGGGACAGGGGATCAGCCCCAGCATTTT
many	TRBV7-9	NA	TRBJ2-2	CASSLEYGELFF	TGTGCCAGCAGCTTAGAGTACGGGGAGCTGTTTTTT
NA	TRBV18	TRBD1	TRBJ2-5	CAGQRQGEETQYF	TGTGCCGGTCAACGACAGGGGGAAGAGACCCAGTACTTC
many	TRBV24-1	NA	TRBJ1-2	CATSDYRVDYGYTF	TGTGCCACCAGTGATTACAGGGTAGATTATGGCTACACCTTC
many	TRBV27	NA	TRBJ1-1	CASSRLGDTEAFF	TGTGCCAGCTCCCGACTCGGGGACACTGAAGCTTTCTTT